This TCR beta chain is from a study of T cells in Graves' hyperthyroidism and ophthalmopathy. Turning to the study itself: Blood was drawn when the patient was first diagnosed and still untreated. Findings of the study overall: Ophthalmopathy stood apart from stable hyperthyroidism in a 13 V-J model. Blood samples included most of the expanded thyroid clonotypes exceeding 0.001. Model-based prediction identified ophthalmopathy a median around seven months prior to its onset.

This clonotype appeared a single time. Antigen unknown. Amplification of TCR beta CDR3 regions was performed using RNA transcripts as template. With the HTBI primer set, the TCR CDR3 went through a first round of RT-PCR. Each CDR3 protein is one row after TCRdb ran MiXCR on the multiplex PCR reads. The data hold around 600,000 distinct CDR3 sequences, with about 14% observed a single time. V lost 5 bases to trimming and J lost 2 bases, with 29 bases between them. The CDR3 is 19 residues long. Germline V gene lookup returns CDR1 DFQATT and CDR2 SNEGSKA (reference sequence). Sequencing was carried out using blood. This sequence originates from a woman between 18 and 29 years old with Graves' ophthalmopathy. V is TRBV20-1 and J is TRBJ2-3; weak D call: TRBD2 (6 bases). CDR3 sequence reads: CSADPPIGGGLTFTDTQYF. For the CDR3, the DNA is TGCAGTGCTGACCCCCCCATCGGGGGAGGACTCACTTTCACAGATACGCAGTATTTT.